These 4 T cell receptor gamma chains were sequenced from one sample in a study of gamma-delta T cells after stem cell transplantation. TCRdb re-called clones from the RT-PCR reads via CATT. The repertoire holds hundreds of gamma-chain clones, with around 6% as singletons. What was sequenced was gamma-delta T cells. The receptors were sampled from a human donor. It is not recorded whose cells these are; they may come from a transplant donor.

Comments on this clone: A far larger clone is off by one base, so a read error is likely. The chain recombines TRGV9 with TRGJP. The CDR3 is made up of 18 amino acids. The germline gives CDR1 GITISATS, CDR2 ISYDGTV (reference sequence). V lost 2 bases and J lost 6; bases outside the gene matches: 10. CDR3 bases: TGTGCCTTGTGGGAGGACCAGGGGAGAGAGTTGGGCAAAAAAATCAAGGTATTT. Translation gives CALWEDQGRELGKKIKVF.

This clone was counted only a few times. A read error likely explains why the TCRdb protein, taken from a much larger clone, differs from this DNA's translation at residue 4; the protein shown is translated from the DNA. This sample includes further DNA sequences coding for the same CDR3. The V gene is TRGV9, the J gene TRGJP. The CDR3 is 15 residues long. Germline CDR1 and CDR2: GITISATS and ISYDGTV (reference sequence). As DNA, the CDR3 is TGTGCCTTGCGGGAAGAAGAGTTGGGCAAAAAAATCAAGGTATTT. It is translated as CALREEELGKKIKVF.

This clone was counted between two and nine times. TCRdb's entry gives the protein of a much larger clone, which mismatches this DNA's translation at residue 2, likely from a read error; the protein reported here is translated from the DNA. The rearrangement joins TRGV3 to TRGJ1 or TRGJ2. CDR3 size: 13 residues. Looked up from germline, CDR1 is VTNTFY and CDR2 is YDVSTARD (reference sequence). The CDR3, as DNA: TGTACCACCTGGGACAGCCCTTATTATAAGAAACTCTTT. Encoded protein: CTTWDSPYYKKLF.

This clone is classed as medium-sized. The V gene is TRGV9, the J gene TRGJ1 or TRGJ2. Germline trimming cut 2 bases from V and 1 base from J; bases unmatched to any gene: 5. Germline V lookup: CDR1 GITISATS, CDR2 ISYDGTV (reference sequence). The CDR3 is 14 residues long. The CDR3 sequence: CALWEGSNYYKKLF. CDR3 DNA: TGTGCCTTGTGGGAGGGGAGCAATTATTATAAGAAACTCTTT.